The clone carrying this T cell receptor beta chain was seen a few times. Its specificity is unknown. With the Oncomine TCR Beta short-read assay, DNA from cultured CD4+ T cells was sequenced. TCRdb called the PCR reads again in MiXCR, with one record for every CDR3 protein. The sample lists about 16,000 distinct CDR3 sequences, approximately 54% seen once, with approximately 15% in the top ten. This specimen belongs to a study of vaccination and CD4 T cells after COVID-19. Indicated time point: late sampling 161 to 241 days after vaccination in a few convalescent patients. Regarding treatment: approximately nine-day PBMC culture with coronavirus spike peptide pools or control peptides (ViraFEST assay). This clonotype was sampled from a human donor who had recovered from COVID-19. Sequencing was performed on CD4+ T cells from blood, cultured in vitro, taken about 7 months after SARS-CoV-2 vaccination.

The DNA of the CDR3 is TGTGCCAGCAACTACGGGACAGCCACCTCTCGAGAGACCCAGTACTTC. The encoded protein is CASNYGTATSRETQYF. This chain joins TRBV6-1 and TRBJ2-5, with 7 bases lining up with TRBD1. Germline V gene data show CDR1 as MNHNS and CDR2 as SASEGT. The CDR3 has 16 residues. The V and J ends lost 7 bases and 4 bases, in that order; junction bases with no gene match: 15.